This T cell receptor (beta chain) was recovered during a study of blood T cell repertoires in COVID-19. Across the study: T cells, B-cell-depleted T cells, or PBMCs supplied cDNA or gDNA.

Original methodology: By means of reference gene primer amplification, nucleated cell counts were estimated. Data came from immunoSEQ multiplex PCR; TCRdb stores just in-frame clones and leaves some out. D and trimming were read from the DNA, whereas the V and J calls and clone size are those reported in that table. The repertoire consists of 75,000 to 90,000 clones, with approximately 86% occurring once and the leading ten covering 18%. The source material was peripheral blood. The sequence was collected from a man of 80 years or more with active or convalescent COVID-19.

CDR3 in DNA: TGTGCCAGCAGCCTGGGACAGGGGGATGAAAAACTGTTTTTT. It is translated as CASSLGQGDEKLFF. V is TRBV7-9 and J is TRBJ1-4, with 11 nucleotides matching TRBD1. CDR1 and CDR2 from the germline V gene are SEHNR and FQNEAQ (reference sequence). The CDR3 contains 14 residues. V was clipped by 5 bases and J by 6 bases; unmatched bases: 2. Variable domain in full (rest from reference TRBV7-9 and TRBJ1-4): DTGVSQNPRHKITKRGQNVTFRCDPISEHNRLYWYRQTLGQGPEFLTYFQNEAQLEKSRLLSDRFSAERPKGSFSTLEIQRTEQGDSAMYLCASSLGQGDEKLFFGSGTQLSVL.